One and the same sample provided the 20 T cell receptor beta chains below, sequenced in a study of chemoradiotherapy in HPV16-positive cancers. Sequenced by immunoSEQ multiplex PCR; TCRdb stores in-frame clones only, minus some. The data show 930 or so clones, about four fifths seen once. The sample consisted of tumor tissue, taken from a patient who underwent chemoradiotherapy. The receptors were sampled from a human donor with HPV-associated anogenital cancer.

The chain joins TRBV5-1 to TRBJ1-1; D is unclear. Looked up from germline, CDR1 is SGHRS and CDR2 is YFSETQ. Between the trimmed V and J ends, which lost 4 bases and 0 bases, there was a span of 10 bases. There are 14 residues in the CDR3. This chain's CDR3 is CASSTEFMNTEAFF. CDR3 bases: TGCGCCAGCAGCACAGAATTCATGAACACTGAAGCTTTCTTT.

The DNA of the CDR3 is TGTGCCAGCAGTCCGGGACAGGGGGAGGCCGGGGAGCTGTTTTTT. Protein sequence: CASSPGQGEAGELFF. V usage is TRBV6-6 and J usage is TRBJ2-2; 11 positions agree with TRBD1. The V gene's germline CDR1 is MNHNY and CDR2 SVGAGI (reference sequence). The V gene end was trimmed by 5 bases and the J gene end by 6 bases; junction bases not matched to a gene: 5. CDR3 length: 15 amino acids.

The CDR3: CASSSLGQGWDGYTF. The DNA for the CDR3 is TGTGCCAGCAGCTCCCTGGGACAGGGCTGGGATGGCTACACCTTC. The J gene is TRBJ1-2, the V gene TRBV11-2, with 9 bases matching TRBD1. The V and J ends lost 4 bases and 6 bases, in that order; junction bases with no gene match: 9. The CDR3 is made up of 15 amino acids. Per germline, CDR1 SGHAT and CDR2 FQNNGV.

The chain uses TRBV19 and TRBJ1-4; D unclear. Trimming took off 3 bases at V and 1 base at J, with 9 bases between the two ends. The germline CDR1 and CDR2 sequences are LNHDA and SQIVND (reference sequence). The CDR3 length is 15 residues. The DNA of the CDR3 is TGTGCCAGTAGTATTGTCGGGAGAACTAATGAAAAACTGTTTTTT. This codes for CASSIVGRTNEKLFF.

V and J are TRBV15 and TRBJ2-1; 8 nucleotides agree with TRBD1. The CDR3 totals 15 residues. V lost 0 bases to trimming and J lost 4 bases; unmatched junction nucleotides: 2. Per the germline V gene, CDR1 is LNHNV and CDR2 is YYDKDF (reference sequence). The CDR3 bases are TGTGCCACCAGCAGAGACGGACAGGGATACAATGAGCAGTTCTTC. It is translated as CATSRDGQGYNEQFF.

V is TRBV6-4 and J is TRBJ2-3; 10 bases line up with TRBD2. The CDR3 spans 15 residues. The trim removed 0 bases at V and 3 bases at J, leaving 0 bases unmatched. Germline V lookup: CDR1 MRHNA, CDR2 SNTAGT. CDR3 protein: CASSDSGLATDTQYF. For the CDR3, the DNA is TGTGCCAGCAGTGACTCGGGACTAGCGACAGATACGCAGTATTTT.

This chain joins TRBV4-3 and TRBJ1-1; D is undetermined. The germline CDR1 and CDR2 sequences are LGHNA and YSLEER. This CDR3 contains 17 residues. The V gene lost 0 bases and the J gene lost 4 bases, with 18 bases spanning the gap. The CDR3 nucleotides read TGCGCCAGCAGCCAAGATCTCTCATCTGCGAGCCTCACTGAAGCTTTCTTT. It encodes CASSQDLSSASLTEAFF.

This chain links TRBV7-9 with TRBJ1-2; D might be TRBD1 (5 bases). With 5 bases removed from V and 2 bases from J, the gap between germline ends came to 15 bases. The CDR3 has 15 amino acids. Per germline, CDR1 SEHNR and CDR2 FQNEAQ (reference sequence). CDR3 DNA sequence: TGTGCCAGCAGCGAACCCGGGACCGTAAACTATGGCTACACCTTC. Translated: CASSEPGTVNYGYTF. Supplemented by reference TRBV7-9 and TRBJ1-2, the full variable domain reads DTGVSQNPRHKITKRGQNVTFRCDPISEHNRLYWYRQTLGQGPEFLTYFQNEAQLEKSRLLSDRFSAERPKGSFSTLEIQRTEQGDSAMYLCASSEPGTVNYGYTFGSGTRLTVV.

This chain uses TRBV25-1 with TRBJ2-5; D gene ambiguous. V was shortened by 8 bases and J by 2 bases, with 18 bases between the two germline ends. The CDR3 loop spans 15 amino acids. Germline V gene lookup returns CDR1 MGHDK and CDR2 SYGVNS. The DNA of the CDR3 is TGTGCCAGCGCAACTCCTAGTGTCCCTCAAGAGACCCAGTACTTC. This codes for CASATPSVPQETQYF.

This chain joins TRBV7-2 and TRBJ2-7; TRBD1 matches 7 bases. Trimming cost V 4 bases and J 5 bases; bases outside gene matches: 11. This CDR3 is built from 15 residues. Germline CDR1 and CDR2: SGHTA and FQGNSA. The CDR3 region has the DNA TGTGCCAGCAGCTCGCGCCAGGACAGGCTAGACGAGCAGTACTTC. Its translation is CASSSRQDRLDEQYF.

The V and J genes are TRBV6-5 and TRBJ2-7; either TRBD1 or TRBD2 may supply D (5 bases each). Germline V gene lookup returns CDR1 MNHEY and CDR2 SVGAGI. The CDR3 totals 13 residues. Trimming took off 6 bases at V and 6 bases at J, with 15 bases between the two ends. CDR3 in amino acids: CASSPPGTSEQYF. In DNA, the CDR3 is TGTGCCAGCAGCCCTCCAGGGACCTCCGAGCAGTACTTC.

This rearrangement joins TRBV5-5 to TRBJ2-5; D gene uncertain. Germline V lookup: CDR1 SGHKS, CDR2 YYEKEE (reference sequence). V was cut by 0 bases and J by 3 bases, with 3 bases left in between. This CDR3 is 12 amino acids long. The CDR3 loop is CASSLAEETQYF. The CDR3 DNA sequence: TGTGCCAGCAGCTTGGCGGAAGAGACCCAGTACTTC.

J is TRBJ1-5 and V is TRBV2; D perhaps matches TRBD1 (6 bases). V was clipped by 5 bases and J by 1 base, with 12 bases between them. The germline V gene encodes CDR1 SNHLY and CDR2 FYNNEI. The CDR3 contains 15 residues. CDR3 nucleotides: TGTGCCAGCAGTTGGGGGGGGCTAAGCAATCAGCCCCAGCATTTT. Translation gives CASSWGGLSNQPQHF.

The rearrangement links TRBV10-3 to TRBJ1-1; D not certain. CDR1 is ENHRY and CDR2 is SYGVKD in the germline V gene. The V end lost 0 bases, the J end lost 3 bases, and 8 bases lay between the germline ends. The CDR3 is 14 residues long. The CDR3 region is CAISESGEDTEAFF. In nucleotides, the CDR3 is TGTGCCATCAGTGAGTCCGGAGAGGACACTGAAGCTTTCTTT.

Only a few counts were recorded for this clone. The chain combines TRBV30 with TRBJ1-1; D unclear. The germline V gene has CDR1 GTSNPN and CDR2 SVGIG (reference sequence). The V end lost 0 bases, the J end lost 0 bases, and 5 bases lay between the germline ends. This CDR3 is built from 13 residues. The chain's CDR3 is CAWSVDVNTEAFF. CDR3 nucleotide sequence: TGTGCCTGGAGTGTAGATGTGAACACTGAAGCTTTCTTT.

This rearrangement joins TRBV27 to TRBJ2-3; 8 bases are a match to TRBD2. This CDR3 comprises 17 residues. Germline CDR1 is MNHEY and CDR2 is SMNVEV (reference sequence). J was trimmed by 6 bases and V by 0 bases; bases with no gene match: 11. The CDR3 reads CASSLSFGGLGTDTQYF. In DNA form, the CDR3 reads TGTGCCAGCAGTTTATCTTTCGGGGGACTAGGTACGGATACGCAGTATTTT.

V usage is TRBV15 and J usage is TRBJ1-4; TRBD1 matches at 7 bases. CDR1 is LNHNV and CDR2 is YYDKDF in the germline V gene (reference sequence). This CDR3 is 15 amino acids long. Trimming removed 3 bases from V and 8 bases from J; junction bases left unmatched: 9. CDR3 sequence reads: CATSSNRGVGEKLFF. The CDR3, as DNA: TGTGCCACCAGCAGTAACAGGGGAGTGGGGGAAAAACTGTTTTTT.

The rearrangement joins TRBV6-1 to TRBJ1-1; no firm D call. Germline values: CDR1 MNHNS, CDR2 SASEGT. The V and J ends lost 2 bases and 7 bases respectively, with 11 bases between them. This CDR3 spans 13 amino acids. The CDR3 DNA is TGTGCCAGCAGTGAATTTCTCTGGGGTGAAGCTTTCTTT. It yields the protein CASSEFLWGEAFF.

CDR3 loop: CASSLGQGGDEQYF. CDR3 DNA sequence: TGTGCCAGCAGCCTCGGACAGGGGGGGGACGAGCAGTACTTC. The chain carries TRBV6-5 and TRBJ2-7; 10 bases line up with TRBD1. CDR3 size: 14 residues. Germline CDR1 reads MNHEY; CDR2 reads SVGAGI. V shed 6 bases and J 5 bases; nucleotides not matched to a gene: 7.

V and J are TRBV28 and TRBJ2-5, with 7 positions matching TRBD2. The CDR3 consists of 15 residues. Germline V gene sequence: CDR1 MDHEN, CDR2 SYDVKM. Trimming cost V 3 bases and J 11 bases; bases outside gene matches: 15. The CDR3 DNA follows: TGTGCCAGCAGTTTGGGGGGACCGGGAGGAGATGAGCAGTACTTC. Its translation is CASSLGGPGGDEQYF.